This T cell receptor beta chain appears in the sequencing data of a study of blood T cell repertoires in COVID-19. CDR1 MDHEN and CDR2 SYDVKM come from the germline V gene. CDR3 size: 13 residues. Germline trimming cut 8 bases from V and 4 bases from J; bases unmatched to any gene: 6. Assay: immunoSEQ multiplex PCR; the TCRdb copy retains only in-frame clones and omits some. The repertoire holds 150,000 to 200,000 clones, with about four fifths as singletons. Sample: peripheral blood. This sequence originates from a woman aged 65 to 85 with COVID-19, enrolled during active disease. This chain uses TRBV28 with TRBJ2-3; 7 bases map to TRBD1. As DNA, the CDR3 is TGTGCCAGCTCCTCAGGGGGTCCAGATACGCAGTATTTT. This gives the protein CASSSGGPDTQYF.